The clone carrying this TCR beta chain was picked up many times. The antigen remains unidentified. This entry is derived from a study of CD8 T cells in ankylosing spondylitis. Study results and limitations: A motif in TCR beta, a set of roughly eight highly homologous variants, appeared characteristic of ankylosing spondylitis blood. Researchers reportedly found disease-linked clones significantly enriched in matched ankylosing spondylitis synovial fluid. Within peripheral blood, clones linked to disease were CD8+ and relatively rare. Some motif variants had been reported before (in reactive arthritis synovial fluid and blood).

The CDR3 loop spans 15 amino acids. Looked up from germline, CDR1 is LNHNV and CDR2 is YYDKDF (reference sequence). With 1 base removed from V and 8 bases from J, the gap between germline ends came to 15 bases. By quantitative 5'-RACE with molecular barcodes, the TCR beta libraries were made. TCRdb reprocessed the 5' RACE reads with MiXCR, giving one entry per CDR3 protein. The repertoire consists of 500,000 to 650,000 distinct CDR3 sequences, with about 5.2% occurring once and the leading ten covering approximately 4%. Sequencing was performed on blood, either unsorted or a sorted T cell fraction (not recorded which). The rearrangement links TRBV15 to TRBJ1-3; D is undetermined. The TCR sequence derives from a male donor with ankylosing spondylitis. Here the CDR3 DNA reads TGTGCCACCAGCAGAGGAATAGGAGCGTGGGACACCATATATTTT. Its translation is CATSRGIGAWDTIYF.